These T cell receptor beta chains were read from a single sample in a study of T cell responses to AZD1222 COVID-19 vaccine. Data came from immunoSEQ multiplex PCR; TCRdb stores just in-frame clones and leaves some out. The table lists about 56,000 clones, approximately 83% of them singletons. Specimen: peripheral blood, collected on day 0 of AZD1222 vaccination. These receptors all stem from an adult in good health. Both conserved end residues are part of each CDR3. D genes are given only for firm matches.

d_gene,j_gene,v_gene,CDR3aa
.,TRBJ1-2,TRBV7-9,CASSLGGGGNYGYTF
.,TRBJ1-2,TRBV7-2,CASSPTPPLPDGGYTF
.,TRBJ2-2,TRBV7-9,CASSLALGPGELFF
TRBD2,TRBJ2-3,TRBV9,CASSVELGAGGVTDTQYF
TRBD1,TRBJ2-7,TRBV29-1,CSVLLQGYEQYF
.,TRBJ2-7,TRBV19,CASSREGAYEQYF
.,TRBJ2-1,TRBV9,CASSAGTDNEQFF
TRBD1,TRBJ2-5,TRBV28,CASSSPGTGETQYF
.,TRBJ2-2,TRBV3-1/TRBV3-2,CASSQGRNTGELFF
.,TRBJ2-7,TRBV19,CASSGQAGHEQYF
TRBD1,TRBJ1-2,TRBV19,CASKQGARDYGYTF
TRBD2,TRBJ2-3,TRBV6-5,CASRGGHTDTQYF
.,TRBJ2-5,TRBV5-5,CASSTPGGEETQYF
.,TRBJ1-3,TRBV7-3,CASGNPSGNTIYF
.,TRBJ2-1,TRBV28,CASSPRARGNEQFF